There are a few counts of the clone carrying this TCR beta chain. A J-beta primer mix and a sample-barcoded 5' primer were used in a second PCR of roughly 7 to 12 cycles. TCRdb analysed the 5' RACE reads with MiXCR anew, one entry per CDR3 protein. Of about 1.4 million distinct CDR3 sequences detected, approximately 59% appear once; the ten largest clones hold roughly 6.3%. It was ten milliliters of peripheral blood that were drawn from each donor. This sample is part of a study of blood T cells in healthy people across ages. Sequencing used blood. The receptor comes from a man between 18 and 35 years old in good health.

The DNA for the CDR3 is TGCGCCAGCAGCCCGGCGAGGGACACCCTTCCTGGGGCCAACGTCCTGACTTTC. Translating gives CASSPARDTLPGANVLTF. The chain employs TRBV4-1 and TRBJ2-6; tentatively, D is TRBD1 (6 bases). CDR3 length equals 18 residues. Trimming cost V 4 bases and J 2 bases, with 18 bases left between them. CDR1 and CDR2 from the germline V gene are MGHRA and YSYEKL.